This is a list of T cell receptor beta chains from one sample in a study of PD-L1 blockade in urothelial cancer. TCRdb's table, derived via immunoSEQ multiplex PCR, lists solely in-frame clones and lacks some. The sample has 85,000 to 95,000 clones; nearly 90% are singletons. This specimen consisted of PBMCs, obtained around atezolizumab (anti-PD-L1) treatment. The receptors originated from a man between 60 and 75 years old with urothelial cancer. Each CDR3 is given with its conserved first and last residue. The D gene is left open where the match is weak. Not every row has a clone size; where given, it reads once, few, many or a size class.

D gene: -
J gene: TRBJ2-5
V gene: TRBV30
clone size: -
CDR3 protein: CAWNSGEETQYF
CDR3 DNA: TGTGCCTGGAATTCCGGGGAGGAGACCCAGTACTTC

D gene: -
J gene: TRBJ2-2
V gene: TRBV28
clone size: -
CDR3 protein: CASSLSRTLPGELFF
CDR3 DNA: TGTGCCAGCAGTTTATCTAGAACCCTCCCCGGGGAGCTGTTTTTT

D gene: TRBD1
J gene: TRBJ1-4
V gene: TRBV6-5
clone size: -
CDR3 protein: CASSLVWDRDEKLFF
CDR3 DNA: TGTGCCAGCAGTTTAGTATGGGACAGGGACGAAAAACTGTTTTTT

D gene: TRBD2
J gene: TRBJ2-1
V gene: TRBV19
clone size: -
CDR3 protein: CASSIAAGGQNEQFF
CDR3 DNA: TGTGCCAGTAGTATTGCAGCGGGAGGGCAAAATGAGCAGTTCTTC

D gene: TRBD1
J gene: TRBJ1-2
V gene: TRBV18
clone size: -
CDR3 protein: CASSPGQGNTF
CDR3 DNA: TGTGCCAGCTCACCGGGACAGGGAAACACCTTC

D gene: TRBD2
J gene: TRBJ2-1
V gene: TRBV28
clone size: -
CDR3 protein: CASSLGTSGNEQFF
CDR3 DNA: TGTGCCAGCAGTTTGGGGACTAGCGGTAATGAGCAGTTCTTC

D gene: -
J gene: TRBJ2-5
V gene: TRBV7-9
clone size: -
CDR3 protein: CASGVGGQETQYF
CDR3 DNA: TGTGCCAGCGGAGTGGGGGGGCAGGAGACCCAGTACTTC

D gene: -
J gene: TRBJ2-2
V gene: TRBV4-3
clone size: -
CDR3 protein: CASSQEGADTGELFF
CDR3 DNA: TGCGCCAGCAGCCAAGAGGGGGCGGATACCGGGGAGCTGTTTTTT

D gene: -
J gene: TRBJ2-7
V gene: TRBV6-5
clone size: -
CDR3 protein: CASSYDGQGYEQYF
CDR3 DNA: TGTGCCAGCAGTTACGATGGCCAGGGCTACGAGCAGTACTTC

D gene: -
J gene: TRBJ2-4
V gene: TRBV5-4
clone size: -
CDR3 protein: CASSFYLTSAKNIQYF
CDR3 DNA: TGTGCCAGCAGCTTTTACCTTACGAGTGCCAAAAACATTCAGTACTTC

D gene: TRBD1
J gene: TRBJ2-1
V gene: TRBV4-3
clone size: once
CDR3 protein: CASSQDLGQGGDEQFF
CDR3 DNA: TGCGCCAGCAGCCAAGATCTGGGACAGGGGGGAGATGAGCAGTTCTTC

D gene: TRBD1
J gene: TRBJ1-2
V gene: TRBV15
clone size: few
CDR3 protein: CATSRDRRELAHGYTF
CDR3 DNA: TGTGCCACCAGCAGGGACAGGCGGGAACTAGCTCATGGCTACACCTTC

D gene: TRBD2
J gene: TRBJ2-1
V gene: TRBV28
clone size: -
CDR3 protein: CASSSGSRNEQFF
CDR3 DNA: TGTGCCAGCAGTAGCGGGAGTAGGAATGAGCAGTTCTTC

D gene: -
J gene: TRBJ2-2
V gene: TRBV7-9
clone size: few
CDR3 protein: CASSSGGELFF
CDR3 DNA: TGTGCCAGCAGCTCGGGCGGGGAGCTGTTTTTT

D gene: -
J gene: TRBJ2-1
V gene: TRBV4-3
clone size: -
CDR3 protein: CASSQDAFSGTYNEQFF
CDR3 DNA: TGCGCCAGCAGCCAAGATGCCTTCAGCGGCACCTACAATGAGCAGTTCTTC

D gene: TRBD1
J gene: TRBJ2-7
V gene: TRBV5-4
clone size: -
CDR3 protein: CASSLVGTGSYEQYF
CDR3 DNA: TGTGCCAGCAGCTTGGTGGGGACAGGGTCATACGAGCAGTACTTC

D gene: -
J gene: TRBJ2-1
V gene: TRBV7-3
clone size: -
CDR3 protein: CASSLEVRVDEQFF
CDR3 DNA: TGTGCCAGCAGCTTAGAAGTGCGAGTCGATGAGCAGTTCTTC

D gene: -
J gene: TRBJ2-3
V gene: TRBV4-2
clone size: -
CDR3 protein: CASSQQQGPSTDTQYF
CDR3 DNA: TGTGCCAGCAGCCAACAACAGGGTCCTAGCACAGATACGCAGTATTTT

D gene: -
J gene: TRBJ2-1
V gene: TRBV7-2
clone size: -
CDR3 protein: CASNPAGGQEQFF
CDR3 DNA: TGTGCCAGCAATCCGGCCGGGGGTCAGGAGCAGTTCTTC

D gene: TRBD2
J gene: TRBJ2-3
V gene: TRBV4-2
clone size: once
CDR3 protein: CASSQEILAGRRTDTQYF
CDR3 DNA: TGTGCCAGCAGCCAAGAGATCCTAGCGGGGAGACGCACAGATACGCAGTATTTT

D gene: -
J gene: TRBJ2-7
V gene: TRBV5-6
clone size: -
CDR3 protein: CASSPRGVNEQYF
CDR3 DNA: TGTGCCAGCAGTCCCAGGGGAGTTAACGAGCAGTACTTC

D gene: -
J gene: TRBJ2-7
V gene: TRBV7-9
clone size: -
CDR3 protein: CASSLSRDYEQYF
CDR3 DNA: TGTGCCAGCAGCTTAAGCCGGGACTACGAGCAGTACTTC

D gene: -
J gene: TRBJ2-1
V gene: TRBV7-2
clone size: -
CDR3 protein: CASSLDRLASEQFF
CDR3 DNA: TGTGCCAGCAGCTTAGACAGGCTAGCGAGCGAGCAGTTCTTC

D gene: TRBD2
J gene: TRBJ2-3
V gene: TRBV5-6
clone size: -
CDR3 protein: CASSRGTSGQPDTQYF
CDR3 DNA: TGTGCCAGCAGCAGGGGGACTAGCGGGCAACCAGATACGCAGTATTTT

D gene: -
J gene: TRBJ2-3
V gene: TRBV14
clone size: -
CDR3 protein: CASSQVRSGADTQYF
CDR3 DNA: TGTGCCAGCAGCCAAGTACGGTCAGGGGCAGATACGCAGTATTTT

D gene: TRBD1
J gene: TRBJ1-2
V gene: TRBV14
clone size: -
CDR3 protein: CASSQARGPSGYTF
CDR3 DNA: TGTGCCAGCAGCCAAGCGAGGGGGCCGAGTGGCTACACCTTC

D gene: -
J gene: TRBJ2-5
V gene: TRBV6-5
clone size: -
CDR3 protein: CASGWGGRSPETQYF
CDR3 DNA: TGTGCCAGCGGCTGGGGCGGACGCTCTCCGGAGACCCAGTACTTC

D gene: TRBD1
J gene: TRBJ2-6
V gene: TRBV5-4
clone size: once
CDR3 protein: CASSLHPGQGIGANVLTF
CDR3 DNA: TGTGCCAGCAGTCTACACCCGGGACAGGGAATTGGGGCCAACGTCCTGACTTTC

D gene: TRBD2
J gene: TRBJ2-5
V gene: TRBV30
clone size: -
CDR3 protein: CAWSAAGGLISMQTQYF
CDR3 DNA: TGTGCCTGGAGTGCAGCGGGAGGGCTTATTTCGATGCAGACCCAGTACTTC

D gene: -
J gene: TRBJ1-1
V gene: TRBV2
clone size: -
CDR3 protein: CASSPMQGVGTEAFF
CDR3 DNA: TGTGCCAGCAGTCCCATGCAAGGGGTTGGCACTGAAGCTTTCTTT

D gene: -
J gene: TRBJ2-1
V gene: TRBV1
clone size: few
CDR3 protein: CTSSQDRRGREQFF
CDR3 DNA: TGCACCAGCAGCCAAGATCGCCGAGGGAGGGAGCAGTTCTTC

D gene: -
J gene: TRBJ1-2
V gene: TRBV10-3
clone size: -
CDR3 protein: CAISDGGNYGYTF
CDR3 DNA: TGTGCCATCAGTGACGGGGGTAACTATGGCTACACCTTC

D gene: -
J gene: TRBJ2-4
V gene: TRBV5-4
clone size: -
CDR3 protein: CASSPEGSTKNIQYF
CDR3 DNA: TGTGCCAGCAGCCCGGAGGGCAGTACCAAAAACATTCAGTACTTC

D gene: TRBD1
J gene: TRBJ2-1
V gene: TRBV27
clone size: -
CDR3 protein: CASSSGTASYNEQFF
CDR3 DNA: TGTGCCAGCAGTTCCGGGACAGCGTCCTACAATGAGCAGTTCTTC

D gene: TRBD2
J gene: TRBJ2-3
V gene: TRBV7-2
clone size: -
CDR3 protein: CASSTRTSAYTDTQYF
CDR3 DNA: TGTGCCAGCAGCACCCGGACTAGCGCTTACACAGATACGCAGTATTTT

D gene: -
J gene: TRBJ2-3
V gene: TRBV5-6
clone size: -
CDR3 protein: CASSLTSKRGQSTDTQYF
CDR3 DNA: TGTGCCAGCAGCTTGACTAGTAAAAGAGGACAGAGCACAGATACGCAGTATTTT

D gene: -
J gene: TRBJ1-1
V gene: TRBV5-1
clone size: -
CDR3 protein: CASSGGGYGGLSTEAFF
CDR3 DNA: TGCGCCAGCAGCGGAGGTGGGTATGGGGGCCTGAGCACTGAAGCTTTCTTT

D gene: -
J gene: TRBJ1-1
V gene: TRBV7-2
clone size: -
CDR3 protein: CASSLLFTPRGINTEAFF
CDR3 DNA: TGTGCCAGCAGCTTACTATTCACTCCCAGGGGCATCAACACTGAAGCTTTCTTT

D gene: -
J gene: TRBJ1-3
V gene: TRBV14
clone size: -
CDR3 protein: CASSQGRPSGNTIYF
CDR3 DNA: TGTGCCAGCAGCCAAGGGCGGCCCTCTGGAAACACCATATATTTT

D gene: TRBD1
J gene: TRBJ1-1
V gene: TRBV6-5
clone size: -
CDR3 protein: CASSSVRGTENTEAFF
CDR3 DNA: TGTGCCAGCAGTTCTGTTCGCGGGACAGAGAACACTGAAGCTTTCTTT

D gene: TRBD1
J gene: TRBJ2-3
V gene: TRBV7-2
clone size: -
CDR3 protein: CASSFRGGDTDTQYF
CDR3 DNA: TGTGCCAGCAGCTTCAGAGGGGGCGATACAGATACGCAGTATTTT

D gene: TRBD2
J gene: TRBJ2-3
V gene: TRBV7-3
clone size: -
CDR3 protein: CASSLWTSGSSTDTQYF
CDR3 DNA: TGTGCCAGCAGCCTCTGGACTAGCGGGAGCTCTACGGATACGCAGTATTTT